The rows below give T cell receptor beta chains drawn from one sample of a study of cytomegalovirus exposure and HLA in healthy donors. The data were produced by immunoSEQ multiplex PCR, yet TCRdb's version contains in-frame clones alone and is incomplete. The sample carries some 170,000 clones, approximately 72% recorded once. Sequenced sample: PBMCs. Receptors originate from a human donor in good health. Both conserved end residues are part of each CDR3. A D gene is named only where the DNA matches it firmly. Some rows mark clone size as missing; the rest say once, few, many or name a class of expanded clone.

j_call v_call d_call clone_size cdr3_aa cdr3_nt
TRBJ2-2 TRBV7-3 TRBD2 few CASSLGLAAGELFF TGTGCCAGCAGCCTGGGACTAGCGGCCGGGGAGCTGTTTTTT
TRBJ1-2 TRBV7-9 TRBD1 NA CASSLTGGYYGYTF TGTGCCAGCAGCTTAACAGGGGGCTACTATGGCTACACCTTC
TRBJ1-2 TRBV25-1 NA few CASSERRGYGYTF TGTGCCAGCAGTGAGAGGAGGGGCTATGGCTACACCTTC
TRBJ1-6 TRBV19 NA once CASSIDPGFSSYNSPLHF TGTGCCAGTAGTATAGATCCGGGGTTCAGCTCCTATAATTCACCCCTCCACTTT
TRBJ2-3 TRBV11-2 NA NA CASSFGLRTDTQYF TGTGCCAGCAGCTTCGGGTTACGCACAGATACGCAGTATTTT
TRBJ2-7 TRBV21-1 NA few CASSKRLAGALYEQYF TGTGCCAGCAGCAAGAGACTAGCGGGGGCCCTCTACGAGCAGTACTTC
TRBJ1-1 TRBV5-1 TRBD1 NA CASSPGTANTEAFF TGCGCCAGCAGCCCGGGGACAGCGAACACTGAAGCTTTCTTT
TRBJ1-5 TRBV12-5 TRBD1 NA CASGKDRGPNQPQHF TGTGCTAGTGGGAAGGACAGGGGCCCGAATCAGCCCCAGCATTTT
TRBJ2-3 TRBV4-3 NA NA CASSQEGGGGDTQYF TGCGCCAGCAGCCAAGAAGGGGGGGGTGGAGATACGCAGTATTTT
TRBJ2-7 TRBV5-4 NA NA CASSFGGSIYEQYF TGTGCCAGCAGCTTCGGGGGATCTATCTACGAGCAGTACTTC
TRBJ2-7 TRBV2 NA few CASSDWLASYEQYF TGTGCCAGCAGTGATTGGCTAGCTAGCTACGAGCAGTACTTC
TRBJ2-3 TRBV11-2 TRBD2 NA CASSFGLDTDTQYF TGTGCCAGCAGCTTTGGACTAGATACAGATACGCAGTATTTT
TRBJ1-2 TRBV19 TRBD1 NA CASSPGQNYGYTF TGTGCCAGTAGCCCGGGACAGAACTATGGCTACACCTTC
TRBJ1-1 TRBV7-9 TRBD1 NA CASSPRRAQGAGTEAFF TGTGCCAGCAGTCCTCGACGCGCACAGGGGGCAGGCACTGAAGCTTTCTTT
TRBJ1-5 TRBV6-1 NA NA CASSLREGAGQPQHF TGTGCCAGCAGCCTAAGGGAGGGTGCGGGGCAGCCCCAGCATTTT
TRBJ2-7 TRBV6-1 NA NA CASSEGGYSYEQYF TGTGCCAGCAGTGAAGGGGGCTACTCCTACGAGCAGTACTTC
TRBJ1-3 TRBV11-2 NA NA CASSLLSLGNTIYF TGTGCCAGCAGCTTATTGAGCCTTGGAAACACCATATATTTT
TRBJ2-2 TRBV27 NA NA CASSLLAGTGELFF TGTGCCAGCAGTTTATTAGCCGGCACCGGGGAGCTGTTTTTT
TRBJ2-5 TRBV7-9 TRBD2 once CASSYLAPAGGRETQYF TGTGCCAGCAGCTACCTAGCCCCAGCGGGGGGGCGGGAGACCCAGTACTTC
TRBJ1-5 TRBV7-2 NA NA CASSGRGLVNQPQHF TGTGCCAGCAGCGGCAGGGGATTAGTAAATCAGCCCCAGCATTTT
TRBJ1-2 TRBV27 NA NA CASTARRGVREFYGYTF TGTGCCAGCACCGCGAGGAGGGGAGTGAGGGAATTCTATGGCTACACCTTC
TRBJ1-2 TRBV7-9 NA NA CASSLLEDYGYTF TGTGCCAGCAGCTTATTGGAGGACTATGGCTACACCTTC
TRBJ1-1 TRBV29-1 NA NA CSVEVQGGTEAFF TGCAGCGTTGAAGTTCAGGGAGGCACTGAAGCTTTCTTT
TRBJ1-4 TRBV10-3 NA NA CAISESIGEEKLFF TGTGCCATCAGTGAGTCGATAGGAGAGGAAAAACTGTTTTTT
TRBJ1-1 TRBV5-1 NA NA CASSLSRGRTTEAFF TGCGCCAGCAGCTTGTCGCGGGGGAGGACGACTGAAGCTTTCTTT
TRBJ2-7 TRBV5-5 TRBD2 NA CASSSLPGTSGGADEQYF TGTGCCAGCAGCTCCTTACCCGGGACTAGCGGGGGGGCCGACGAGCAGTACTTC
TRBJ1-2 TRBV29-1 NA NA CSVELGRYGYTF TGCAGCGTTGAATTGGGGCGTTATGGCTACACCTTC
TRBJ1-2 TRBV9 TRBD1 NA CASSERGTVGGYTF TGTGCCAGCAGCGAACGGGGGACAGTGGGCGGCTACACCTTC
TRBJ1-1 TRBV19 NA NA CASTDREMMNTEAFF TGTGCCAGTACCGATAGAGAGATGATGAACACTGAAGCTTTCTTT
TRBJ1-1 TRBV7-3 NA few CASSLSRNTEAFF TGTGCCAGCAGCTTAAGCAGGAACACTGAAGCTTTCTTT
TRBJ1-1 TRBV7-6 NA few CASSLGMNTEAFF TGCGCCAGCAGCTTAGGTATGAACACTGAAGCTTTCTTT
TRBJ2-2 TRBV11-2 NA NA CASSLLAGNIAGELFF TGTGCCAGCAGCTTACTCGCAGGGAATATCGCCGGGGAGCTGTTTTTT
TRBJ2-1 TRBV18 NA NA CASSPESSYNEQFF TGTGCCAGCTCACCGGAGTCCTCTTACAATGAGCAGTTCTTC
TRBJ2-1 TRBV7-3 TRBD2 NA CASSFSGGARNEQFF TGTGCCAGCAGCTTTAGCGGGGGGGCCCGTAATGAGCAGTTCTTC
TRBJ1-3 TRBV29-1 NA NA CSVEQFSGNTIYF TGCAGCGTTGAACAGTTCTCTGGAAACACCATATATTTT